This is a list of T cell receptor beta chains from one sample in a study of cytomegalovirus exposure and HLA in healthy donors. The table came from immunoSEQ multiplex PCR; TCRdb's copy has only in-frame clones and leaves some out. The repertoire holds about 150,000 clones, with roughly 80% as singletons. The material sequenced was PBMCs. The source of these receptors is a man aged 25-45 years in good health and CMV-seropositive. Both conserved end residues are part of each CDR3. Each record gives: clone size, J gene, V gene, D gene, CDR3 DNA, CDR3 protein. The D gene is left open where the match is weak. Clone size is stated in some rows and not others, as once, few, many or a class when expanded.

few	TRBJ2-3	TRBV15	.	.	CATSFGPGTDTQYF
.	TRBJ2-7	TRBV7-9	.	TGTGCCAGCAGCCCCAGGGACCATAGGGGACAGCGGGCCTACGAGCAGTACTTC	CASSPRDHRGQRAYEQYF
few	TRBJ1-4	TRBV29-1	.	TGCAGCGTTGCCCCCCAGCCCGGGAATGAAAAACTGTTTTTT	CSVAPQPGNEKLFF
.	TRBJ1-1	TRBV2	.	TGTGCCAGCATGGGGCCGAGGAATGAAGCTTTCTTT	CASMGPRNEAFF
.	TRBJ2-5	TRBV6-5	.	TGTGCCAGCAGTGGACAGTATCAGGTCCAAGAGACCCAGTACTTC	CASSGQYQVQETQYF
.	TRBJ1-1	TRBV30	.	TGTGCCTGGAGCGGAAAAGGAGGAGGCAGCACTGAAGCTTTCTTT	CAWSGKGGGSTEAFF
.	TRBJ1-1	TRBV18	.	TGTGCCAGCTCACCCGGGGGGGAGAACACTGAAGCTTTCTTT	CASSPGGENTEAFF
.	TRBJ2-2	TRBV19	.	TGTGCCAGTAGTAGACCGAACCGAGGGACCGGGGAGCTGTTTTTT	CASSRPNRGTGELFF
.	TRBJ2-1	TRBV6-4	.	TGTGCCAGCAGTGACTCTGCGGGGCCTCCCTACAATGAGCAGTTCTTC	CASSDSAGPPYNEQFF
.	TRBJ2-1	TRBV28	.	TGTGCCAGCAGATCTTACAATGAGCAGTTCTTC	CASRSYNEQFF
few	TRBJ2-5	TRBV6-1	TRBD1	TGTGCCAGCAGTGTCGGACAGGGGTTTTGGGAGACCCAGTACTTC	CASSVGQGFWETQYF
few	TRBJ2-1	TRBV10-3	.	TGTGCCATCAGTGCCCAGGGGCGGAACAATGAGCAGTTCTTC	CAISAQGRNNEQFF
.	TRBJ2-3	TRBV4-2	TRBD1	TGTGCCAGCAGCCAAGGACAGGGGGGTGAATCAGATACGCAGTATTTT	CASSQGQGGESDTQYF
.	TRBJ1-2	TRBV7-6	.	TGTGCCAGCAGCCCTACAGGGTTTGACCCAAAGTTTTATGGCTACACCTTC	CASSPTGFDPKFYGYTF
.	TRBJ2-1	TRBV6-5	.	TGTGCCAGCAGTTACCCCGGGGGAACGTACAATGAGCAGTTCTTC	CASSYPGGTYNEQFF
.	TRBJ2-3	TRBV7-9	TRBD2	TGTGCCAGCAGCCCCCGCGCGGGAGTTGTGGATACGCAGTATTTT	CASSPRAGVVDTQYF
.	TRBJ2-7	TRBV19	TRBD2	TGTGCCAGTAGTATCGGAGGGACTAGCGGTTACGAGCAGTACTTC	CASSIGGTSGYEQYF
.	TRBJ1-2	TRBV9	TRBD1	TGTGCCAGCAGCGCACAGGGGGCAGATGGCTACACCTTC	CASSAQGADGYTF
.	TRBJ2-1	TRBV9	TRBD2	TGTGCCAGCAGCGGCTCCTCCTTAGCGGGAGGGGGGAATGAGCAGTTCTTC	CASSGSSLAGGGNEQFF
.	TRBJ2-7	TRBV6-5	.	TGTGCCAGCAGTTACGTGTGGGGCGGTGGGTCCTACGAGCAGTACTTC	CASSYVWGGGSYEQYF
.	TRBJ1-2	TRBV18	.	TGTGCCAGCTCACTCACAGGGAACTATGGCTACACCTTC	CASSLTGNYGYTF
.	TRBJ2-2	TRBV6-5	.	TGTGCCAGCAGGACGGGAACCGGGGAGCTGTTTTTT	CASRTGTGELFF
.	TRBJ2-7	TRBV6-5	.	TGTGCCAGCAGTTACGTGACAGGCTCCTACGAGCAGTACTTC	CASSYVTGSYEQYF
.	TRBJ1-4	TRBV28	TRBD1	TGTGCCAGCAGTCTCGGACAGGGGGAGGGAAAACTGTTTTTT	CASSLGQGEGKLFF
many	TRBJ2-3	TRBV10-1	.	TGCGCCAGCAGGGGGGACTCCTACACAGATACGCAGTATTTT	CASRGDSYTDTQYF
.	TRBJ2-3	TRBV21-1	.	TGTGCCAGCAGCAAAGGTGCAGGGCGGACAGATACGCAGTATTTT	CASSKGAGRTDTQYF
.	TRBJ2-3	TRBV5-1	TRBD2	TGCGCCAGCAGCCCGGGACTAGCGGTTAGCACAGATACGCAGTATTTT	CASSPGLAVSTDTQYF
.	TRBJ2-7	TRBV2	.	TGTGCCAGCAGGAGGGCAGGAGGCTTCTCCGAGCAGTACTTC	CASRRAGGFSEQYF